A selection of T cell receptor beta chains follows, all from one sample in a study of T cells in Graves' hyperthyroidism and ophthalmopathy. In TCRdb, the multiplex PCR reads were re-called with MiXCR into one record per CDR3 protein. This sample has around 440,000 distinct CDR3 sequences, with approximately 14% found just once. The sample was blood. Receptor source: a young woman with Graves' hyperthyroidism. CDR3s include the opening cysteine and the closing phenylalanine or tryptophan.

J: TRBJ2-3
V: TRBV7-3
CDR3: CASSYNGRVTDTQYF

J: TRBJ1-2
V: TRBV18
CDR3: CASSFDRGLYGYTF

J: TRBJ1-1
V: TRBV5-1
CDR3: CASRQGLRNTEAFF

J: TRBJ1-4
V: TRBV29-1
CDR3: CSAGLREKLFF

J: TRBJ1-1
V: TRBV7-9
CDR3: CASSLLGGDTEAFF

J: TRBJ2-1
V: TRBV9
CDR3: CASSLDSPMVDEQFF

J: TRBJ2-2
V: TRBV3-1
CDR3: CASSLWDRELFF

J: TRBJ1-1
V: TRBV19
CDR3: CASRAGFEAFF

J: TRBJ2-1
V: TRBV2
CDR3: CASRGHGANEQFF

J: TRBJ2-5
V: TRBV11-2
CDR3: CASSTTGASGGQETQYF

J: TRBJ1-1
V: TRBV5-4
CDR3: CASSLSARSNTEAFF

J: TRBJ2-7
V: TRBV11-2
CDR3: CASSSYRETYEQYF

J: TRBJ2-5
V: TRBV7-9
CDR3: CASSSTGGKTQYF

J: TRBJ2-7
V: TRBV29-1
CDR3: CSIRLAGGPGEQYF

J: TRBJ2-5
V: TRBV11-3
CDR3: CASSSRTSGSVSTLETQYF

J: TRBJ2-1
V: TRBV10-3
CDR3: CAISLFDEQFF

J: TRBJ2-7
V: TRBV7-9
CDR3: CASSFQAAYEQYF

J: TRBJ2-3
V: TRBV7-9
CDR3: CASSMTGAGLITDTQYF

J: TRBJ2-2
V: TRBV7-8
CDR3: CASRQRQYTGELFF

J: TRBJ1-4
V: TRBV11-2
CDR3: CASSLGANEKLFF

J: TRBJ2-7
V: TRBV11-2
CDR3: CASSLRTVYEQYF

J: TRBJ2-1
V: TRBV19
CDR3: CALGGPGEQFF

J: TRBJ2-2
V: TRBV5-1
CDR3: CASSLAFTGELFF

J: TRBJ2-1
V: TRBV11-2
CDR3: CASSLVRWGDEQFF

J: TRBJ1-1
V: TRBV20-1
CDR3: CSASRGSNTEAFF

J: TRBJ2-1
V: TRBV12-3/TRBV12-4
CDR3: CASSLSGRDSYNEQFF

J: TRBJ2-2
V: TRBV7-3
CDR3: CASSFYGVNTGELFF

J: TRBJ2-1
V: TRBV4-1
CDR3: CASSQELTTRSGQFF

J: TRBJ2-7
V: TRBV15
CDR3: CATSRVVGWGLVSEQYF

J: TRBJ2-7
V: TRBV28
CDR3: CASLADPGVSYEQYF

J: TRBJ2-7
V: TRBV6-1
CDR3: CASTEEGDRTYEQYF

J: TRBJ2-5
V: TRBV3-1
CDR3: CASSPTVTQETQYF

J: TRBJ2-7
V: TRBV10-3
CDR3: CAISEYGGGGYEQYF

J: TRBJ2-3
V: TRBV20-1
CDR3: CSVLDRGFTDTQYF

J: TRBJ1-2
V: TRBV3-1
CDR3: CASSHGLGGYTF

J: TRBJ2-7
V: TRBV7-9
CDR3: CASSLRQGASGTYEQYF

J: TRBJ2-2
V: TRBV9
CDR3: CASSHPRTGGNTGELFF

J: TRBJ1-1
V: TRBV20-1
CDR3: CSAETRRDRGLNTEAFF

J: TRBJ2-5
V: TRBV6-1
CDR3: CASSEEGTRETQYF

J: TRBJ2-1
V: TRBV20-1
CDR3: CSAFEVRGPSSYNEQFF

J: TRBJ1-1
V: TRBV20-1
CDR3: CSAHPTGVTAEAFF

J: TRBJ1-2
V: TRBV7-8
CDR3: CASSLGSSYYGYTF

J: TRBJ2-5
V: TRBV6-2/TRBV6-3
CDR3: CASSPPPGLAGGRRETQYF

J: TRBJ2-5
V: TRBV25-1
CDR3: CASNEWSGGASETQYF

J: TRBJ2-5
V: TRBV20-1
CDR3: CSARDAVAGEVETQYF

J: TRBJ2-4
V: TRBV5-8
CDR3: CASSLEAVNPKNIQYF

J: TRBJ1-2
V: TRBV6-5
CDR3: CASSYSSGGHYGYTF